The next 27 T cell receptor beta chains were all read from a single sample in a study of cytomegalovirus exposure and HLA in healthy donors. PCR involved 60 Vbeta and 13 Jbeta primers. The table came from immunoSEQ multiplex PCR; TCRdb's copy has only in-frame clones and leaves some out. The table lists 160,000 or so clones, roughly 80% of them singletons. The sequenced sample consisted of PBMCs. The source of these receptors is a man aged 30 to 45 in good health and CMV-seropositive.

Only a few counts were recorded for this clone. The chain employs TRBV27 and TRBJ2-6, with 9 bases fitting TRBD2. CDR3 length equals 17 residues. Germline CDR1 MNHEY, CDR2 SMNVEV (reference sequence). Losses at the gene ends were 5 bases for V and 2 bases for J; bases not matched to a gene: 7. CDR3: CASSAFGGGAGANVLTF. CDR3 nucleotide sequence: TGTGCCAGCAGTGCCTTCGGCGGGGGGGCTGGGGCCAACGTCCTGACTTTC.

This chain joins TRBV7-9 and TRBJ2-7; tentatively, D is TRBD1 (5 bases). Per the germline V gene, CDR1 is SEHNR and CDR2 is FQNEAQ (reference sequence). With 5 bases removed from V and 1 base from J, the gap between germline ends came to 15 bases. This CDR3 has 15 residues. Here the CDR3 reads CASSRSLTESYEQYF. In nucleotides, the CDR3 is TGTGCCAGCAGCCGTTCGTTGACAGAGTCCTACGAGCAGTACTTC.

The chain employs TRBV2 and TRBJ2-5; 8 bases map to TRBD1. CDR1 is SNHLY, CDR2 FYNNEI, per germline. Trimming took 6 bases from V and 1 from J; bases not matched to a gene: 7. The length of the CDR3 is 15 residues. The CDR3 sequence is CASRRTGLIQETQYF. CDR3 bases: TGTGCCAGCAGACGGACAGGGCTTATCCAAGAGACCCAGTACTTC.

Remarks on this clone: One end of the junction is discordant with germline, which a read error may explain. This chain joins TRBV7-7 and TRBJ2-2, with a possible D match to TRBD2 (6 bases). Germline-derived CDR1 and CDR2 are SSHAT and FNYEAQ (reference sequence). The CDR3 runs to 14 residues. The CDR3, as DNA: TGTGCTAGCAGCTTGCGGGGGAACACCGGGGAGCTGTTTTTT. Translation gives CASSLRGNTGELFF.

The CDR3 is CATQGGPAEAFF. The CDR3, as DNA: TGTGCCACCCAAGGAGGTCCCGCTGAAGCTTTCTTT. The rearrangement uses TRBV27 and TRBJ1-1; D call uncertain. The CDR3 length is 12 residues. Germline values: CDR1 MNHEY, CDR2 SMNVEV (reference sequence). Deletions cut 10 bases from V and 6 bases from J, with 15 bases between.

The V call is TRBV23-1, the J call TRBJ1-5; 10 bases match TRBD1. TRBV23-1 is an ORF for which the function is uncertain. The junction had 13 bases not matched to a gene; V was cut back by 2 bases and J by 6 bases. This CDR3 contains 18 residues. CDR3 amino acids: CASSQIGLTGGAGQPQHF. The CDR3 DNA is TGCGCCAGCAGTCAAATCGGTTTGACAGGGGGCGCGGGTCAGCCCCAGCATTTT.

The chain has TRBV4-1 and TRBJ1-2, with TRBD1 identical over 7 bases. The CDR3 has 14 amino acids. Germline loops: CDR1 MGHRA, CDR2 YSYEKL. V shed 2 bases, J shed 3 bases, and the junction held 3 bases outside the gene matches. Written as DNA, the CDR3 is TGCGCCAGCAGCCAAAGAGGGACAGACTATGGCTACACCTTC. Residues: CASSQRGTDYGYTF.

V usage is TRBV7-9 and J usage is TRBJ2-4; possibly TRBD1 for D (5 bases). This CDR3 has 12 amino acids. Looked up from germline, CDR1 is SEHNR and CDR2 is FQNEAQ (reference sequence). Trimming took 3 bases from V and 8 from J, leaving 8 bases between them. The CDR3 nucleotides read TGTGCCAGCAGCTTTTCCAGGGACATTCAGTACTTC. It is translated as CASSFSRDIQYF.

This clone was seen more than once but under ten times. The V gene is TRBV15, the J gene TRBJ1-1; TRBD1 agrees at 9 bases. CDR3 size: 15 residues. Germline lookup yields CDR1 LNHNV and CDR2 YYDKDF (reference sequence). After removal of 5 bases from V and 5 bases from J, the junction contained 9 bases not matched to a gene. Here the CDR3 DNA reads TGTGCCACCAGCTGGCCGGGACAGGGTTTTACTGAAGCTTTCTTT. It codes for CATSWPGQGFTEAFF.

The rearrangement joins TRBV19 to TRBJ2-3; D possibly corresponds to TRBD1 (5 bases). Germline CDR1 and CDR2: LNHDA and SQIVND (reference sequence). The V end lost 6 bases, the J end lost 1 base, and 11 bases lay between the germline ends. This CDR3 contains 14 residues. The CDR3 region is CASRKQVRTDTQYF. CDR3 DNA: TGTGCCAGTAGAAAACAGGTCCGCACAGATACGCAGTATTTT. The variable domain in full, completed from reference TRBV19 and TRBJ2-3, reads DGGITQSPKYLFRKEGQNVTLSCEQNLNHDAMYWYRQDPGQGLRLIYYSQIVNDFQKGDIAEGYSVSREKKESFPLTVTSAQKNPTAFYLCASRKQVRTDTQYFGPGTRLTVL.

This chain uses TRBV6-5 with TRBJ2-3, with D tentatively TRBD2 (5 bases). The germline CDR1 and CDR2 sequences are MNHEY and SVGAGI. The CDR3 has 14 amino acids. The V end lost 2 bases, the J end lost 4 bases, and 10 bases lay between the germline ends. The DNA of the CDR3 is TGTGCCAGCAGTTACCGACTTAGCGCAGATACGCAGTATTTT. The encoded protein is CASSYRLSADTQYF.

This chain connects TRBV6-6 to TRBJ2-2, with 9 bases aligning to TRBD1. Losses at the gene ends were 6 bases for V and 6 bases for J; bases not matched to a gene: 5. The CDR3 contains 14 residues. CDR1 and CDR2 from the germline V gene are MNHNY and SVGAGI (reference sequence). CDR3 residues: CASRWTGEAGELFF. DNA for the CDR3: TGTGCCAGCAGATGGACAGGGGAGGCCGGGGAGCTGTTTTTT.

About this clone: Other DNA sequences of this sample code for an identical CDR3. The rearrangement links TRBV6-5 to TRBJ1-1; the match to TRBD1 covers 9 bases. J was trimmed by 3 bases and V by 4 bases; bases with no gene match: 6. This CDR3 spans 15 amino acids. Germline loops: CDR1 MNHEY, CDR2 SVGAGI. CDR3 sequence (DNA): TGTGCCAGCAGTTGGGGTACAGGGGGCTACACTGAAGCTTTCTTT. This sequence encodes CASSWGTGGYTEAFF.

This clone was detected once. The chain links TRBV19 to TRBJ2-7, with 7 bases lining up with TRBD1. CDR1 is LNHDA and CDR2 is SQIVND in the germline V gene (reference sequence). The CDR3 is made up of 15 amino acids. Trimming removed 7 bases from V and 5 bases from J; junction bases left unmatched: 14. Here the CDR3 DNA reads TGTGCCAGTACACGTACCCAAGGGGGCCGCGACGAGCAGTACTTC. This sequence encodes CASTRTQGGRDEQYF.

This chain joins TRBV5-1 and TRBJ2-1, with 8 positions matching TRBD1. Germline trimming cut 2 bases from V and 6 bases from J; bases unmatched to any gene: 7. The germline V gene encodes CDR1 SGHRS and CDR2 YFSETQ. This CDR3 spans 15 amino acids. The CDR3 reads CASSFMTGETNEQFF. CDR3 bases: TGCGCCAGCAGCTTTATGACAGGGGAGACCAATGAGCAGTTCTTC.

The chain has TRBV6-1 and TRBJ2-3; 12 bases map to TRBD2. V was clipped by 6 bases and J by 1 base; unmatched bases: 2. Germline lookup yields CDR1 MNHNS and CDR2 SASEGT. The CDR3 is made up of 15 amino acids. For the CDR3, the DNA is TGTGCCAGCAGCCGGACTAGCGGGGGCACAGATACGCAGTATTTT. Protein sequence: CASSRTSGGTDTQYF.

The chain employs TRBV4-3 and TRBJ1-1; D is ambiguous. V shed 0 bases and J shed 6 bases, with 17 bases lying between them. This CDR3 has 16 amino acids. Germline V gives CDR1 LGHNA, CDR2 YSLEER. The CDR3 DNA is TGCGCCAGCAGCCAAGATACCCGACGGAGCCTCTCTGAAGCTTTCTTT. This sequence encodes CASSQDTRRSLSEAFF.

V usage is TRBV5-1 and J usage is TRBJ2-3; 7 bases match TRBD2. V shed 1 base, J shed 4 bases, and the junction held 9 bases outside the gene matches. Germline V gene data show CDR1 as SGHRS and CDR2 as YFSETQ. The CDR3 length is 16 residues. The CDR3 bases are TGCGCCAGCAGCTTGTACGGAGGTGGGGGGGCAGATACGCAGTATTTT. It specifies CASSLYGGGGADTQYF.

This rearrangement joins TRBV10-1 to TRBJ1-6, with no clear D. The CDR3 is 14 residues long. Germline loops: CDR1 WNHNN, CDR2 SYGVQD (reference sequence). V was clipped by 0 bases and J by 7 bases, with 7 bases between them. CDR3 sequence: CASSESGRNSPLHF. The CDR3 coding sequence is TGCGCCAGCAGTGAGTCGGGCAGGAATTCACCCCTCCACTTT.

The CDR3 here is CASSGGLADQETQYF. The CDR3 DNA sequence: TGCGCCAGCAGTGGGGGACTAGCGGATCAAGAGACCCAGTACTTC. The chain carries TRBV10-1 and TRBJ2-5; 11 bases are a match to TRBD2. Germline V gives CDR1 WNHNN, CDR2 SYGVQD (reference sequence). There are 15 residues in the CDR3. With 4 bases clipped from V and 2 bases from J, the junction kept 3 bases outside the gene matches.

This chain uses TRBV28 with TRBJ1-2; D uncertain. Germline CDR1 MDHEN, CDR2 SYDVKM. The CDR3 runs 16 residues. Between the trimmed V and J ends, which lost 6 bases and 0 bases, there was a span of 17 bases. CDR3 residues: CASSSGSGRTNYGYTF. The CDR3 DNA reads TGTGCCAGCAGCTCCGGTAGCGGAAGAACTAACTATGGCTACACCTTC.

This clone was counted only a few times. The rearrangement links TRBV5-1 to TRBJ2-2, with 9 bases identical to TRBD1. Germline CDR1 reads SGHRS; CDR2 reads YFSETQ. V dropped 3 bases and J dropped 4; count of bases not matched to a gene: 1. The CDR3 totals 14 residues. CDR3 DNA sequence: TGCGCCAGCAGCTCGGGACAGGGCACCGGGGAGCTGTTTTTT. Translated: CASSSGQGTGELFF.

The chain uses TRBV4-1 and TRBJ2-4; D unresolved. CDR3 length equals 17 residues. Germline lookup yields CDR1 MGHRA and CDR2 YSYEKL. Trimming removed 0 bases at V and 0 bases at J, with 12 bases between. CDR3 in amino acids: CASSQESGTLAKNIQYF. The CDR3, as DNA: TGCGCCAGCAGCCAAGAGTCAGGCACCCTAGCCAAAAACATTCAGTACTTC.

The chain employs TRBV28 and TRBJ1-2; 9 bases align to TRBD1. V trimming: 5 bases; J trimming: 6 bases; junction bases outside the gene matches: 10. The CDR3 has 15 amino acids. CDR1 is MDHEN, CDR2 SYDVKM, per germline. The CDR3 region has the DNA TGTGCCAGCAGTAGATCGGGGACAGGGAGTAATGGCTACACCTTC. Its translation is CASSRSGTGSNGYTF.

This sequence joins TRBV9 and TRBJ2-1; D remains unclear. Trimming shortened V by 0 bases and J by 6 bases, and 7 bases separated the two germline ends. CDR1 and CDR2 from the germline V gene are SGDLS and YYNGEE. This CDR3 has 13 residues. The CDR3 sequence is CASSVGRINEQFF. For the CDR3, the DNA is TGTGCCAGCAGCGTAGGCAGGATCAATGAGCAGTTCTTC.

This clone was found once. A junction end diverges from the germline sequence, so it may reflect a read error. The chain carries TRBV7-2 and TRBJ2-7, with TRBD2 identical over 8 bases. From germline, CDR1 is SGHTA and CDR2 FQGNSA. The CDR3 sequence is 14 residues long. The CDR3 coding sequence is TGTGCCAGTAGCTTATGGCTAGCGGGCGAGGAGCAGTACTTC. Residues: CASSLWLAGEEQYF. Full variable domain (outside the CDR3, taken from reference TRBV7-2 and TRBJ2-7): GAGVSQSPSNKVTEKGKDVELRCDPISGHTALYWYRQSLGQGLEFLIYFQGNSAPDKSGLPSDRFSAERTGGSVSTLTIQRTQQEDSAVYLCASSLWLAGEEQYFGPGTRLTVT.

The CDR3: CAWSPAGTGGFEQYF. The CDR3 DNA is TGTGCCTGGTCGCCCGCCGGGACAGGGGGCTTCGAGCAGTACTTC. This sequence joins TRBV30 and TRBJ2-7, with 12 bases aligning to TRBD1. This CDR3 comprises 15 residues. Germline assignment: CDR1 GTSNPN and CDR2 SVGIG (reference sequence). J lost 6 bases, V lost 5 bases, and 11 bases had no gene match.